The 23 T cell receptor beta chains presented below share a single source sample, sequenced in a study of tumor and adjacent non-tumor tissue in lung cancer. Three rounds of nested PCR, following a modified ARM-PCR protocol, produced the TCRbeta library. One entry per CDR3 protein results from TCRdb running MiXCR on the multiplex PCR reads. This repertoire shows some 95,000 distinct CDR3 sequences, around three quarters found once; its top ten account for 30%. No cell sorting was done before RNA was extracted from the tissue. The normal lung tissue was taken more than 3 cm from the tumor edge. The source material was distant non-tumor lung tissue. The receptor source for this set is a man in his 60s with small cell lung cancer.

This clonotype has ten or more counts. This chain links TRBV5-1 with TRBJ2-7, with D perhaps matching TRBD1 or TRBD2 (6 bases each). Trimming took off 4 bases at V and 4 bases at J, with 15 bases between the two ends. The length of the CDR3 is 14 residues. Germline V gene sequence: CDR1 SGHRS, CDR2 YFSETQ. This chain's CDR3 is CASSVSGQRYEQYF. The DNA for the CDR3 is TGCGCCAGCAGCGTTAGCGGACAGAGATACGAGCAGTACTTC.

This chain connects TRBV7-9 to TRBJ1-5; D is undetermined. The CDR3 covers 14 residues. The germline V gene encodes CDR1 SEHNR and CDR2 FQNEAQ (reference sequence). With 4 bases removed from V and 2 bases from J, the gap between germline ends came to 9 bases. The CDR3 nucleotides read TGTGCCAGCAGCTCGGGAGCGGGCAATCAGCCCCAGCATTTT. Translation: CASSSGAGNQPQHF.

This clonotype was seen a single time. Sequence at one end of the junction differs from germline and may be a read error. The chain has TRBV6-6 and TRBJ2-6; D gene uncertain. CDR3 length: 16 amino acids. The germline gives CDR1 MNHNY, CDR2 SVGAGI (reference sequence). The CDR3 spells CTSSSDVSSGANVLTF. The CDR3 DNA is TGTACCAGCAGTTCGGACGTAAGCTCTGGGGCCAACGTCCTGACTTTC.

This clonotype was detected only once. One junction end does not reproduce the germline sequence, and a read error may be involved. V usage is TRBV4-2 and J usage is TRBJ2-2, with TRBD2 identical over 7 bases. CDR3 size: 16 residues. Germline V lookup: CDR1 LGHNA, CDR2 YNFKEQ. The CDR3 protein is CVSSPGLVRNTGELFF. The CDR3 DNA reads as TGTGTCAGCAGCCCCGGACTAGTGAGGAACACTGGGGAGCTGTTTTTT.

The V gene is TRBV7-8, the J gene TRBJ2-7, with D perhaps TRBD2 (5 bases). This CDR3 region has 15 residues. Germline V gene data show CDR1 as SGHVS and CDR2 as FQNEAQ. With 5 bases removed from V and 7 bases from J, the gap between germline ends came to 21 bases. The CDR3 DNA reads TGTGCCAGCAGCCTCGACTACGCCAGGCCTTATGAGCAGTACTTC. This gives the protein CASSLDYARPYEQYF.

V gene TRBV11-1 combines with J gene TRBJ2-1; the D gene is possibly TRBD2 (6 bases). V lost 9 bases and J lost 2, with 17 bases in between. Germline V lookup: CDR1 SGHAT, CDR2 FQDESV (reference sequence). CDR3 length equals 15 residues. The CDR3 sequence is CASSLGRTTYNEQFF. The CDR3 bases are TGTGCCAGTAGCCTAGGGAGGACGACCTACAATGAGCAGTTCTTC.

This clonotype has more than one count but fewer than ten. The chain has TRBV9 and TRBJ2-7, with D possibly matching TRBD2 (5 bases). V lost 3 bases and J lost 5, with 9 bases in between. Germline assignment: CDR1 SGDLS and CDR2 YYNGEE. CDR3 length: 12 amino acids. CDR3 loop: CASSGESHEQYF. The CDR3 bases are TGTGCCAGCAGCGGGGAGTCCCACGAGCAGTACTTC.

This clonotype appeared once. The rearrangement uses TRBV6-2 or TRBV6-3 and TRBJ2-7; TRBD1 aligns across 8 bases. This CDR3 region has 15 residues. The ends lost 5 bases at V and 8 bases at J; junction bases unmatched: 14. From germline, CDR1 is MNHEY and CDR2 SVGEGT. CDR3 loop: CASSAPGDRLRKQYF. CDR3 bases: TGTGCCAGCAGTGCTCCGGGGGACAGGCTGAGGAAGCAGTACTTC.

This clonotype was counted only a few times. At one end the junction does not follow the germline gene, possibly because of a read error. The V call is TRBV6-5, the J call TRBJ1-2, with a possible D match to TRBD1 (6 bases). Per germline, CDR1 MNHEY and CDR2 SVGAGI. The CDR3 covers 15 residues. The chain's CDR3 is CASSLQTGTIYDYTF. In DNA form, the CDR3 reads TGTGCTAGCAGTTTGCAAACCGGGACAATCTATGACTACACCTTC.

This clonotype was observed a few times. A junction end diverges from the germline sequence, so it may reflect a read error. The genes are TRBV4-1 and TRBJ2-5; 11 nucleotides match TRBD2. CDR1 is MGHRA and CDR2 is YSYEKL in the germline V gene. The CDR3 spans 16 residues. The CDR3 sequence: CASSLNPGLAEKTQYF. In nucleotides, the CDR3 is TGCGCCAGTAGCCTAAACCCGGGACTAGCGGAAAAGACCCAGTACTTC.

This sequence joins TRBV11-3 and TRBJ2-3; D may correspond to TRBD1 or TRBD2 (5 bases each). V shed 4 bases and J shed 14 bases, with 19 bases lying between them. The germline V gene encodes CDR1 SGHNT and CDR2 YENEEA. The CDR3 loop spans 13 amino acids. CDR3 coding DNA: TGTGCCAGCAGCTCCCGGGGACCGGATATGCGGTATTTT. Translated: CASSSRGPDMRYF.

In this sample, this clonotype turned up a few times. The CDR3 nucleotides read TGTGCCACCTTGGGTGGCGTTAGCACAGATACGCAGTATTTT. Its translation: CATLGGVSTDTQYF. The chain joins TRBV10-3 to TRBJ2-3, with D unclear. Trimming took off 10 bases at V and 0 bases at J, with 14 bases between the two ends. Germline V gene data show CDR1 as ENHRY and CDR2 as SYGVKD. CDR3 size: 14 residues.

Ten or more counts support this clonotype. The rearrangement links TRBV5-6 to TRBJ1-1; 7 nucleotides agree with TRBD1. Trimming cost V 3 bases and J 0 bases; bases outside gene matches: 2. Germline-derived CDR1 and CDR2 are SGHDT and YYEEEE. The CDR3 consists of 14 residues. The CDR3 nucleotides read TGTGCCAGCAGCTGGGGACAGCTGAACACTGAAGCTTTCTTT. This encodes CASSWGQLNTEAFF.

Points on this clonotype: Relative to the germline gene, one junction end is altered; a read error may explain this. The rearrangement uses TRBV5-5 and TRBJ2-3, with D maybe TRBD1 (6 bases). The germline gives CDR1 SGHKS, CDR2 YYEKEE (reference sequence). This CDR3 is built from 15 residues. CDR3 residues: CASSLSGQHTVTQYF. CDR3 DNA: TGTGCCAGCAGTTTGTCCGGACAGCACACAGTTACGCAGTATTTT.

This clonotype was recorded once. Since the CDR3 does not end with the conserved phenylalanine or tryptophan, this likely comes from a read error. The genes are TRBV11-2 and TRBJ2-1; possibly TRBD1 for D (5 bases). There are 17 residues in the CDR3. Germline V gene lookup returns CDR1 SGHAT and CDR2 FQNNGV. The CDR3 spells CASSFVTAQSSYSEQFL. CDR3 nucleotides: TGTGCCAGCAGCTTTGTGACAGCCCAGAGCTCCTACAGTGAGCAGTTCCTC.

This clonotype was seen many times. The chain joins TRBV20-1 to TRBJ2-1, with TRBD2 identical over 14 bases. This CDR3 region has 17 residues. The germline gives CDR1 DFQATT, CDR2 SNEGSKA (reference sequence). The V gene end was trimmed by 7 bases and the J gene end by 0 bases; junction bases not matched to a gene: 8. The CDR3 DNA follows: TGCAGTGTAGGGACTAGCGGGAGCCCAAACTCCTACAATGAGCAGTTCTTC. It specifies CSVGTSGSPNSYNEQFF.

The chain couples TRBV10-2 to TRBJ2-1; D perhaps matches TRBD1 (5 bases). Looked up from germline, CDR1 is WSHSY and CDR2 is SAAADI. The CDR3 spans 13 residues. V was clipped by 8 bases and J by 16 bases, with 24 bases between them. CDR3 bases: TGCGCCAGCTGCGAGACTTGCCAGGGTGAGCGATTCTTC. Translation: CASCETCQGERFF.

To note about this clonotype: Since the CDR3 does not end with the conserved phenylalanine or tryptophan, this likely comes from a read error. The CDR3 DNA reads as TGTGCCAGCAGTCCCTTGATCGGGAAAAGCGGGACGGCCTCCGGGGAGCTGTTTTTA. This sequence encodes CASSPLIGKSGTASGELFL. This sequence joins TRBV12-3 or TRBV12-4 and TRBJ2-2, with TRBD2 identical over 7 bases. The CDR3 consists of 19 residues. The junction had 21 bases not matched to a gene; V was cut back by 5 bases and J by 6 bases.

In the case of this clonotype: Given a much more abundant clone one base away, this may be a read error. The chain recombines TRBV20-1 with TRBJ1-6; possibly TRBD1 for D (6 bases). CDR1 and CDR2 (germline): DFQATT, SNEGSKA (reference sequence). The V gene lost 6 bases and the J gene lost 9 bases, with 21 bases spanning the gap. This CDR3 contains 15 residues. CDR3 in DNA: TGCAGTGCCATCTACGGGACAAGGGACGGTTCACCCCTCCACTTT. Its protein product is CSAIYGTRDGSPLHF.

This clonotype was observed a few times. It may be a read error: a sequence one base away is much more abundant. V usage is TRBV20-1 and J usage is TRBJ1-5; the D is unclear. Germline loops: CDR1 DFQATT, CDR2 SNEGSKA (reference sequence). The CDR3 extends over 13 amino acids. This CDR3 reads CSVRSDSNQPQHF. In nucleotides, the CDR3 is TGCAGTGTTAGATCTGATAGCAATCAGCCCCAGCATTTT.

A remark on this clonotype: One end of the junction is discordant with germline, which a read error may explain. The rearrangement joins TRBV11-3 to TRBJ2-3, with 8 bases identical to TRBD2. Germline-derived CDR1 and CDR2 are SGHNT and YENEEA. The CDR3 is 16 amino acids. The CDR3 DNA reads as TGTGTCAGCATCTCCCGTGCGGGAGGCCTCACAGATACGCAGTATTTT. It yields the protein CVSISRAGGLTDTQYF.

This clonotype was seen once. CDR3: CAITDRLEDKGQYF. The CDR3 DNA reads TGTGCCATCACCGACAGATTGGAAGACAAGGGGCAGTACTTC. The chain couples TRBV6-6 to TRBJ2-7, with D possibly TRBD1 on 5 matching bases. The CDR3 spans 14 residues. V lost 10 bases, J lost 9 bases, and 25 bases lay in between. Germline-derived CDR1 and CDR2 are MNHNY and SVGAGI (reference sequence).

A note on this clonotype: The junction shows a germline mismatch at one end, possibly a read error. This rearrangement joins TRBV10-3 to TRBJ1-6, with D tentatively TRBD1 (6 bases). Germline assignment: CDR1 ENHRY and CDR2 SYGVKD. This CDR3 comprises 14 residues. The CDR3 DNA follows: TGTGCCATCACAGGGGATCCTTATATTTCACCCCTCCACTTT. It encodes CAITGDPYISPLHF.